The next 20 T cell receptor beta chains were all read from a single sample in a study of monozygotic twins with inflammatory bowel disease. TCRdb reworked the 5' RACE reads into one entry per CDR3 protein, no DNA. The sample holds under 150,000 distinct CDR3 sequences. Specimen: blood. Receptor source: a human donor with ulcerative colitis or Crohn's disease, or a healthy co-twin of an affected twin (not recorded which).

The CDR3 sequence: CASRGTRASTDTQYF. The chain couples TRBV7-2 to TRBJ2-3; TCRdb's D call, TRBD2, is unchecked because there is no DNA. Germline V lookup: CDR1 SGHTA, CDR2 FQGNSA. The CDR3 runs 15 residues.

This rearrangement joins TRBV5-8 to TRBJ1-2. CDR3 length equals 15 residues. CDR1 is SGHTS and CDR2 is YDEGEE in the germline V gene. The CDR3 sequence is CASSPEKGLDYGYTF.

The chain carries TRBV7-9 and TRBJ2-2; TCRdb's assignment of TRBD1 cannot be checked, as there is no DNA. The V gene's germline CDR1 is SEHNR and CDR2 FQNEAQ (reference sequence). The CDR3 is made up of 16 amino acids. This CDR3 reads CASSGGQAMNTGELFF. Full variable domain (outside the CDR3, taken from reference TRBV7-9 and TRBJ2-2): DTGVSQNPRHKITKRGQNVTFRCDPISEHNRLYWYRQTLGQGPEFLTYFQNEAQLEKSRLLSDRFSAERPKGSFSTLEIQRTEQGDSAMYLCASSGGQAMNTGELFFGEGSRLTVL.

The chain has TRBV12-3 or TRBV12-4 and TRBJ1-2; TCRdb's D call, TRBD1, is unchecked because there is no DNA. The CDR3 sequence is 15 residues long. CDR3 residues: CASSLNAEGVYGYTF.

The rearrangement links TRBV12-3 or TRBV12-4 to TRBJ2-5; absent DNA, TCRdb's TRBD2 call cannot be checked. This CDR3 contains 14 residues. Here the CDR3 reads CASSPDSLRETQYF.

This CDR3 is CSAPDLYTEAFF. The chain employs TRBV20-1 and TRBJ1-1. CDR1 is DFQATT and CDR2 is SNEGSKA in the germline V gene (reference sequence). The CDR3 has 12 residues.

The rearrangement uses TRBV11-1 and TRBJ2-3; the D call of TRBD1 rests on TCRdb alone, since no DNA is present to check it. This CDR3 comprises 14 residues. The germline CDR1 and CDR2 sequences are SGHAT and FQDESV (reference sequence). CDR3 sequence: CASTRGGRGDTQYF.

The chain couples TRBV18 to TRBJ2-3. The CDR3 sequence is 14 residues long. Germline V lookup: CDR1 KGHSH, CDR2 LQKENI. This CDR3 reads CASSLTSSTDTQYF. Based on the CDR3 plus reference TRBV18 and TRBJ2-3, the full variable domain is NAGVMQNPRHLVRRRGQEARLRCSPMKGHSHVYWYRQLPEEGLKFMVYLQKENIIDESGMPKERFSAEFPKEGPSILRIQQVVRGDSAAYFCASSLTSSTDTQYFGPGTRLTVL.

The rearrangement links TRBV18 to TRBJ2-7; TCRdb's assignment of TRBD1 cannot be checked, as there is no DNA. The CDR3 extends over 16 amino acids. Germline CDR1 reads KGHSH; CDR2 reads LQKENI. CDR3 sequence: CASSPPTQSMGGEQYF.

The CDR3 sequence is CASRRGRGEAFF. This chain links TRBV7-9 with TRBJ1-1; the D call of TRBD1 rests on TCRdb alone, since no DNA is present to check it. Looked up from germline, CDR1 is SEHNR and CDR2 is FQNEAQ (reference sequence). The CDR3 spans 12 residues.

This chain connects TRBV4-3 to TRBJ2-3; the TRBD2 assignment by TCRdb is unverifiable without DNA. This CDR3 has 15 residues. Germline V gene data show CDR1 as LGHNA and CDR2 as YSLEER. The CDR3 protein is CASSQAAGGVDTQYF.

The chain links TRBV11-2 to TRBJ2-4. Germline CDR1 SGHAT, CDR2 FQNNGV. CDR3 length: 12 residues. This chain's CDR3 is CASSPVGDIQYF.

The chain carries TRBV13 and TRBJ2-3; TCRdb indicates TRBD2, and absent DNA this call remains unverified. Germline V gives CDR1 PRHDT, CDR2 FYEKMQ (reference sequence). The CDR3 runs 18 residues. The CDR3 sequence is CASSPGGHVGFGTDTQYF.

The rearrangement uses TRBV5-1 and TRBJ2-3. This CDR3 has 13 amino acids. Germline CDR1 SGHRS, CDR2 YFSETQ. The CDR3 sequence: CASSWEVTDTQYF.

The V call is TRBV27, the J call TRBJ2-5; TCRdb selects TRBD2, and the lack of DNA leaves this call unchecked. The germline CDR1 and CDR2 sequences are MNHEY and SMNVEV (reference sequence). This CDR3 comprises 16 residues. CDR3 sequence: CASKPQRGGFLETQYF.

The chain joins TRBV18 to TRBJ2-5; TCRdb reports TRBD2, a call that lacks DNA to check it against. Germline values: CDR1 KGHSH, CDR2 LQKENI. The CDR3 loop spans 13 amino acids. CDR3 loop: CASSRTSGETQYF.

The chain is built from TRBV4-1 and TRBJ2-7; the TCRdb call, TRBD1, lacks DNA for checking. The CDR3 consists of 16 residues. Germline-derived CDR1 and CDR2 are MGHRA and YSYEKL. CDR3 residues: CASSQVGGGPSYEQYF.

V and J are TRBV12-3 or TRBV12-4 and TRBJ1-5. The CDR3 is made up of 13 amino acids. The CDR3 here is CASSLEDNQPQHF.

The chain uses TRBV19 and TRBJ2-3. Germline CDR1 is LNHDA and CDR2 is SQIVND (reference sequence). This CDR3 contains 15 residues. This chain's CDR3 is CASSITRTSTDTQYF.

This rearrangement joins TRBV7-2 to TRBJ2-7; TCRdb picks TRBD2, but there is no DNA to check that call. This CDR3 is built from 14 residues. The germline V gene has CDR1 SGHTA and CDR2 FQGNSA. This chain's CDR3 is CASSLVRTSYEQYF. Full variable domain (missing parts from reference TRBV7-2 and TRBJ2-7): GAGVSQSPSNKVTEKGKDVELRCDPISGHTALYWYRQSLGQGLEFLIYFQGNSAPDKSGLPSDRFSAERTGGSVSTLTIQRTQQEDSAVYLCASSLVRTSYEQYFGPGTRLTVT.